Detailed here is one T cell receptor beta chain. Its binding antigen is unknown. No per-base quality is available; no much larger clone lies one base away. After removal of 0 bases from V and 4 bases from J, the junction retains 5 bases not matched to a gene. The germline V gene sets CDR1 to SGHTS and CDR2 to YDEGEE. The CDR3 measures 15 amino acids from cysteine to phenylalanine. The kept DNA is CDR3 alone, 45 bases in frame from the first base. TCRbeta CDR3 regions were amplified from genomic DNA by means of the immunoSEQ Assay, a bias-controlled multiplex PCR. The paper's data handling went like this. The number of nucleated cells in each sample was estimated from the amplification of reference gene primers within the assay. To quantify the absolute abundance of each unique TCRbeta CDR3 rearrangement, sequence reads were collapsed and filtered. For each sample, productive Simpson clonality was calculated as the square root of Simpson's diversity index over productive rearrangements. TCRdb obtained this table from immuneACCESS and retained in-frame rearrangements with V and J assigned. These tables miss some clones; where compared with another copy, unresolved V genes account for less than half of the shortfall, and the remainder is unexplained. Clone size and V and J calls were adopted from that table, with D and trimming inferred from the DNA. The sample table lists some 240,000 clones, roughly 84% of them with a count of one. The ten most abundant clones make up roughly 3.1% of the sample.

The data derive from a study of blood T cell repertoires in COVID-19 (dated by TCRdb to 2019 to 2021). At the level of the whole study: The collaborator samples originated in the United States, Italy and Spain and spanned the acute and convalescent phases of COVID-19. The material from the prospective study consisted of cDNA or gDNA derived from T cells, B-cell-depleted T cells, or PBMCs. Deeply sampled blood TCRbeta repertoires from subjects exposed to, actively infected with, or recovered from COVID-19 were included in the dataset. A freely available public database, intended as a resource for researchers studying the immune response to SARS-CoV-2, is where the repertoires were released. Samples were obtained from the ongoing ImmuneRACE study (first 160 participants) and from 1,254 subjects provided by 6 global collaborators. The sample metadata nearly always contained a de-identified subject ID, COVID-19 status, age in years and sex. HLA class I and class II types, where available, came from metadata supplied by the sample provider rather than from assay-based typing.

Enrolling through a virtual design, the prospective study's participants ranged in age from roughly 18 to 100 years and lived across 24 United States geographic areas. Cohort assignment in the prospective study relied on participant-reported clinical history from a screening survey and a study questionnaire. Recovered participants in ImmuneRACE Cohort 3 were defined as having two consecutive negative NP/OP PCR tests, clearance from a healthcare professional, or resolution of symptoms. In the prospective study, whole blood, serum and a nasopharyngeal or oropharyngeal swab were collected from each participant by mobile phlebotomists. Over a roughly 2-month period, participants in the prospective study had the option of providing additional blood draws and questionnaires. Blood samples from the prospective study were shipped frozen or at room temperature prior to DNA extraction. The research as a whole found: Clinical and demographic metadata were provided uncurated, with the amount varying by source and participant.

This receptor was obtained from a man aged 50 to 59 who had recovered from COVID-19. Material for sequencing was PBMCs or T cells enriched from blood (not recorded which). Here the chain combines TRBV5-8 and TRBJ1-2, with 8 bases aligning to TRBD1. At the DNA level, the sequence is TGTGCCAGCAGCTTGGCTGCAGGGGGCACCTATGGCTACACCTTC. This encodes CASSLAAGGTYGYTF.